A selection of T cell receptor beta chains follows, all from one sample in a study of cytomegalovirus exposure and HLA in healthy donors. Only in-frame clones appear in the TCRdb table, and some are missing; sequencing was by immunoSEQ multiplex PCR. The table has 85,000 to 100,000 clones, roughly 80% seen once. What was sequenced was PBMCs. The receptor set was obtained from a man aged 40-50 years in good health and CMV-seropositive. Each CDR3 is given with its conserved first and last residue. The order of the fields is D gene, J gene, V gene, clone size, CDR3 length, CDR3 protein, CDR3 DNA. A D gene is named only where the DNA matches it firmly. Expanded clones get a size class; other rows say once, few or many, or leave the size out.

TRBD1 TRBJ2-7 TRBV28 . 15 CASSTNRGRDGEQYF TGTGCCAGCAGCACCAACAGGGGGCGGGACGGCGAGCAGTACTTC
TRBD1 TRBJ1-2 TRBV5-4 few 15 CASSNRDRGDYGYTF TGTGCCAGCAGCAACCGGGACAGGGGCGACTATGGCTACACCTTC
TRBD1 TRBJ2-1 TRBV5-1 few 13 CASSLGQDNEQFF TGCGCCAGCAGCCTGGGACAGGACAATGAGCAGTTCTTC
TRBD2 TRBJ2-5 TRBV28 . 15 CASTFYGGREETQYF TGTGCCAGCACCTTTTATGGAGGGAGGGAAGAGACCCAGTACTTC
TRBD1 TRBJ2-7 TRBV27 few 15 CASSETGTGLYEQYF TGTGCCAGCAGTGAGACCGGGACAGGACTCTACGAGCAGTACTTC
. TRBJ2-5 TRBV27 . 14 CASSSSDTRETQYF TGTGCCAGCAGTTCCTCTGATACGAGGGAGACCCAGTACTTC
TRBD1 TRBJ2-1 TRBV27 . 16 CASSLAQGDAYNEQFF TGTGCCAGCAGTTTAGCGCAGGGGGATGCCTACAATGAGCAGTTCTTC
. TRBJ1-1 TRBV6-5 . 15 CASSFQGFGDTEAFF TGTGCCAGCAGTTTCCAGGGATTTGGGGACACTGAAGCTTTCTTT
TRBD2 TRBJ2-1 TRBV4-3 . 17 CASSQEAKGLAGGEQFF TGCGCCAGCAGCCAAGAGGCGAAGGGACTAGCGGGAGGTGAGCAGTTCTTC
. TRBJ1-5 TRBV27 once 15 CASSLSRQGDQPQHF TGTGCCAGCAGTTTATCTCGGCAGGGCGATCAGCCCCAGCATTTT
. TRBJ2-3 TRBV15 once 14 CATSRQGGPDTQYF TGTGCCACCAGCAGACAGGGAGGCCCAGATACGCAGTATTTT
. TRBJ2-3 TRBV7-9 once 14 CASSSRLSTDTQYF TGTGCCAGCAGCTCCCGACTGTCCACAGATACGCAGTATTTT
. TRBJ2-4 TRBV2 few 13 CASRSGDGNIQYF TGTGCCAGCCGGAGCGGAGACGGAAACATTCAGTACTTC
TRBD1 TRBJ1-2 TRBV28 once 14 CASSLFDRAHGYTF TGTGCCAGCAGTTTATTTGACAGGGCCCATGGCTACACCTTC
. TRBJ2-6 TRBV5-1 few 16 CASSRTGSSGANVLTF TGCGCCAGCAGCCGTACGGGTTCTTCTGGGGCCAACGTCCTGACTTTC
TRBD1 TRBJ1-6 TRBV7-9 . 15 CASSPTGGGNSPLHF TGTGCCAGCAGCCCAACAGGGGGCGGTAATTCACCCCTCCACTTT
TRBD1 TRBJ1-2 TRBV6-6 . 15 CASSSQDRANYGYTF TGTGCCAGCAGTTCCCAGGACAGGGCTAACTATGGCTACACCTTC
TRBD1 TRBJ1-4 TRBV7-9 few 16 CASSFSPDRGLEKLFF TGTGCCAGCAGCTTTTCCCCCGACAGGGGGCTTGAAAAACTGTTTTTT
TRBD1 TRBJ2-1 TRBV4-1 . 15 CASSQGWTGVNEQFF TGCGCCAGCAGCCAAGGGTGGACAGGGGTCAATGAGCAGTTCTTC
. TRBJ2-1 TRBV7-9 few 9 CASSPRQFF TGTGCCAGCAGCCCCCGGCAGTTCTTC
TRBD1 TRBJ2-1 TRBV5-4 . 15 CASSFDRGSHREQFF TGTGCCAGCAGCTTTGACAGGGGGTCTCACCGGGAGCAGTTCTTC
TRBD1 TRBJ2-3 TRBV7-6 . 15 CASSLGQGRADTQYF TGTGCCAGCAGCTTGGGACAGGGGAGGGCAGATACGCAGTATTTT
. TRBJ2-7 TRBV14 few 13 CASSPTLWAEQYF TGTGCCAGCAGCCCGACGTTGTGGGCCGAGCAGTACTTC
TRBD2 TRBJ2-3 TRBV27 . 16 CATSPLAGGQADTQYF TGTGCCACTTCCCCGCTAGCGGGAGGGCAGGCAGATACGCAGTATTTT
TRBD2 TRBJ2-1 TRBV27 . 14 CASSPGTSGRGRIF TGTGCCAGCAGTCCTGGGACTAGCGGGAGGGGCCGAATCTTC
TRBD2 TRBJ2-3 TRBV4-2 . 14 CASSSGGRTDTQYF TGTGCCAGCAGTAGCGGGGGCCGCACAGATACGCAGTATTTT
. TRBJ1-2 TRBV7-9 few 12 CSSSSLLVGYTF TGTTCCAGCAGCAGTTTACTCGTGGGCTACACCTTC
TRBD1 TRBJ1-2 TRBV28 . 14 CASSGTGNNYGYTF TGTGCCAGCAGTGGGACAGGAAATAACTATGGCTACACCTTC
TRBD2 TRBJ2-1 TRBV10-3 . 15 CAISELAGMYNEQFF TGTGCCATCAGTGAACTAGCGGGGATGTACAATGAGCAGTTCTTC